Following are 15 T cell receptor beta chains from one sample sequenced in a study of blood T cells in healthy people across ages (dated by TCRdb to the mid-2010s). Libraries were built with 5' RACE. The reads were generated on an Illumina HiSeq 2500. A second about 7 to 12 cycle PCR used a sample-barcoded 5' primer and a J-beta primer mix. The public sequencing data were trimmed at Q25 with fastp and processed into clonotypes with MiXCR by TCRdb, which kept only in-frame beta chains. Each CDR3 protein appears once, grouped with its most common genes and DNA. Within this sample are about 680,000 distinct CDR3 sequences, with approximately 50% of them counted one time only. Jointly, the top ten make up around 32% of the sample. Sequencing input: blood. Source of these receptors: a woman aged 55-75 years in good health.

The V and J genes are TRBV20-1 and TRBJ1-1, with 12 positions matching TRBD1. Trimming at V came to 5 bases and at J to 12 bases, leaving 7 bases not matched to a gene. Germline lookup yields CDR1 DFQATT and CDR2 SNEGSKA (reference sequence). This CDR3 comprises 12 residues. The CDR3 nucleotides read TGCAGTGCTGGGGACAGGGGGCTCATATCTTTCTTT. This gives the protein CSAGDRGLISFF.

The genes are TRBV5-1 and TRBJ2-4; the D is unclear. This CDR3 region has 13 residues. Germline V gene data show CDR1 as SGHRS and CDR2 as YFSETQ. V was shortened by 0 bases and J by 8 bases, with 9 bases between the two germline ends. The CDR3 coding sequence is TGCGCCAGCAGCTTGGAAGGGTTCGACATTCAGTACTTC. Protein product: CASSLEGFDIQYF.

This chain joins TRBV12-3 or TRBV12-4 and TRBJ2-5; D could derive from TRBD1 or TRBD2 (5 bases each). V shed 1 base and J shed 5 bases, with 11 bases lying between them. The CDR3 extends over 14 amino acids. The CDR3 DNA reads as TGTGCCAGCAGTTTAGGCCAGGGAGTGGAGACCCAGTACTTC. It yields the protein CASSLGQGVETQYF.

J is TRBJ1-2 and V is TRBV29-1; TRBD1 agrees at 8 bases. Germline V gene sequence: CDR1 SQVTM, CDR2 ANQGSEA. Trimming at V came to 5 bases and at J to 5 bases, leaving 13 bases not matched to a gene. The CDR3 runs to 15 residues. CDR3 region: CSVRTKDRVLYGYTF. CDR3 coding DNA: TGCAGCGTTAGAACCAAGGACAGGGTTTTATATGGCTACACCTTC.

This clonotype was picked up a small number of times. The CDR3 spells CASSLTFADTQYF. The CDR3 coding sequence is TGTGCCAGCAGCTTAACGTTCGCGGATACGCAGTATTTT. The chain has TRBV7-3 and TRBJ2-3; D not certain. The CDR3 has 13 amino acids. Trimming cost V 0 bases and J 6 bases, with 7 bases left between them. The germline V gene has CDR1 SGHTA and CDR2 FQGTGA.

This clonotype has a single count. V and J are TRBV6-2 or TRBV6-3 and TRBJ2-1; maybe TRBD2 (5 bases). V was shortened by 5 bases and J by 5 bases, with 13 bases between the two germline ends. The CDR3 length is 14 residues. Germline CDR1 reads MNHEY; CDR2 reads SVGEGT. The CDR3 spells CASSPEGSHNEQFF. The DNA of the CDR3 is TGTGCCAGCAGTCCAGAGGGCAGCCACAATGAGCAGTTCTTC.

The chain combines TRBV7-9 with TRBJ1-1; 8 bases are shared with TRBD1. Germline V gene sequence: CDR1 SEHNR, CDR2 FQNEAQ (reference sequence). This CDR3 region has 15 residues. The J segment lost 2 bases and the V segment lost 5 bases, leaving 7 bases of the junction unmatched. CDR3 sequence (DNA): TGTGCCAGCAGCATCCTGACAGGGGCAAACACTGAAGCTTTCTTT. Its protein is CASSILTGANTEAFF.

This clonotype was observed many times. The V call is TRBV7-2, the J call TRBJ2-6; D uncertain. The CDR3 covers 15 residues. V was pared by 3 bases and J by 2 bases, with 8 bases between. Germline CDR1 SGHTA, CDR2 FQGNSA. The CDR3 is CASSLSSAGANVLTF. CDR3 DNA: TGTGCCAGCAGCTTGAGTTCGGCTGGGGCCAACGTCCTGACTTTC.

The genes are TRBV29-1 and TRBJ1-4; 7 bases line up with TRBD1. V lost 0 bases to trimming and J lost 7 bases; unmatched junction nucleotides: 5. The V gene's germline CDR1 is SQVTM and CDR2 ANQGSEA. This CDR3 spans 14 amino acids. The CDR3 coding sequence is TGCAGCGTTGAAGAGGGCAGGGGGGGTGAAAAACTGTTTTTT. Protein product: CSVEEGRGGEKLFF.

This clonotype was seen a handful of times. The V and J genes are TRBV20-1 and TRBJ2-4; 9 nucleotides match TRBD2. Germline-derived CDR1 and CDR2 are DFQATT and SNEGSKA (reference sequence). The CDR3 sequence is 17 residues long. Trimming removed 0 bases from V and 2 bases from J; junction bases left unmatched: 8. CDR3 sequence reads: CSARDWVAGVTKNIQYF. DNA of the CDR3: TGCAGTGCTAGAGATTGGGTAGCGGGAGTAACCAAAAACATTCAGTACTTC.

This clonotype was detected only a few times. Since a much larger clone is just one base distant, this may be a read error. The J gene is TRBJ1-2, the V gene TRBV5-4; 7 nucleotides align to TRBD1. This CDR3 is 14 amino acids long. Germline-derived CDR1 and CDR2 are SGHNT and YYREEE (reference sequence). V lost 5 bases, J lost 5 bases, and 9 bases stayed unmatched. CDR3 DNA sequence: TGTGCCAGCAGTGCAGGGGGTTTTGGATATGGCTACACCTTC. Protein sequence: CASSAGGFGYGYTF.

V usage is TRBV12-3 or TRBV12-4 and J usage is TRBJ2-1; TRBD1 is a possible D gene (5 bases). The CDR3 is 15 amino acids. The V gene lost 3 bases and the J gene lost 0 bases, with 9 bases spanning the gap. DNA for the CDR3: TGTGCCAGCAGTTTTATACAGGACTCCTACAATGAGCAGTTCTTC. Translation gives CASSFIQDSYNEQFF.

There are a few counts of this clonotype. The chain couples TRBV25-1 to TRBJ2-5; D may be TRBD2 (6 bases). The ends were cut back, 6 bases at V and 5 bases at J, with 16 bases in the middle. The CDR3 has 14 residues. Germline values: CDR1 MGHDK, CDR2 SYGVNS. The CDR3 sequence is CASRGRGVRETQYF. The CDR3 DNA reads TGTGCCAGCAGGGGACGCGGGGTACGTGAGACCCAGTACTTC.

A note on this clonotype: Sequence at one end of the junction differs from germline and may be a read error. V is TRBV7-2 and J is TRBJ2-2; D is perhaps TRBD2 (5 bases). The CDR3 has 13 amino acids. Germline loops: CDR1 SGHTA, CDR2 FQGNSA. CDR3 nucleotides: TGTGCTAGCAGCTTGAGTGACGGGAGGGAGCTGTTTTTT. This sequence encodes CASSLSDGRELFF.

The rearrangement uses TRBV30 and TRBJ2-4, with 7 bases that match TRBD1. Germline CDR1 and CDR2: GTSNPN and SVGIG (reference sequence). Trimming at V came to 3 bases and at J to 1 base, leaving 3 bases not matched to a gene. The CDR3 runs 14 residues. CDR3 amino acids: CAWRIQGAKNIQYF. In nucleotides, the CDR3 is TGTGCCTGGAGGATACAGGGGGCCAAAAACATTCAGTACTTC.